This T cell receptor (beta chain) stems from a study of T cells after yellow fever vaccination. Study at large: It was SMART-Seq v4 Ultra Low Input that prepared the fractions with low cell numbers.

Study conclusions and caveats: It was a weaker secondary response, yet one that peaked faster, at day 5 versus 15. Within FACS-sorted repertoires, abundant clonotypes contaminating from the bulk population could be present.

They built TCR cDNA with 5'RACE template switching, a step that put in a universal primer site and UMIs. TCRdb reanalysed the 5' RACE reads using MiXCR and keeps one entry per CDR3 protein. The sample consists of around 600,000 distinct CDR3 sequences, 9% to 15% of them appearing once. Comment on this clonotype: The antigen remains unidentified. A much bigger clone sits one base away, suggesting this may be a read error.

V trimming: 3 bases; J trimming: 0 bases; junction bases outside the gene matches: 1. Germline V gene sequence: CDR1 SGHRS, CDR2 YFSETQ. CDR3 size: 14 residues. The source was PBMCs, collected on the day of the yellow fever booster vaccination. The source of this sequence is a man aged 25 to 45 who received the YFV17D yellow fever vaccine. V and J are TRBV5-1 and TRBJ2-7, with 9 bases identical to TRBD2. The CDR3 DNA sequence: TGCGCCAGCAGCTCTAGCGGGATCTCCTACGAGCAGTACTTC. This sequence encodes CASSSSGISYEQYF. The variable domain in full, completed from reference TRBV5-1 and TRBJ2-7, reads KAGVTQTPRYLIKTRGQQVTLSCSPISGHRSVSWYQQTPGQGLQFLFEYFSETQRNKGNFPGRFSGRQFSNSRSEMNVSTLELGDSALYLCASSSSGISYEQYFGPGTRLTVT.